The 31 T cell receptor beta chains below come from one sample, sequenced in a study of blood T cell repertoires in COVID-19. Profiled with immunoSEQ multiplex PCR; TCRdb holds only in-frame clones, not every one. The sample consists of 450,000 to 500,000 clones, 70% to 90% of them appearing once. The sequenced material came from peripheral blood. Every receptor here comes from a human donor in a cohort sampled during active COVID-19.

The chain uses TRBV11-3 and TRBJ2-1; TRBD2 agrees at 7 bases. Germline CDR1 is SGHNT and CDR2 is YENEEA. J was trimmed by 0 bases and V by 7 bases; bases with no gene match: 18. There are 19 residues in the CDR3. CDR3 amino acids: CASNQREPVPASSYNEQFF. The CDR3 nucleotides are TGTGCCAGCAACCAGCGGGAACCCGTGCCCGCGAGCTCCTACAATGAGCAGTTCTTC.

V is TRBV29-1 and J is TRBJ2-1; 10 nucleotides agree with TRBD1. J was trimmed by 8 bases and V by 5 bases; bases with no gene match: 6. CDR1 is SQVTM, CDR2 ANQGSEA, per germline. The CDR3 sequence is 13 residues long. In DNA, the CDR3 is TGCAGCGTTAAACCGACAGGGGGCGATGAGCAGTTCTTC. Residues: CSVKPTGGDEQFF.

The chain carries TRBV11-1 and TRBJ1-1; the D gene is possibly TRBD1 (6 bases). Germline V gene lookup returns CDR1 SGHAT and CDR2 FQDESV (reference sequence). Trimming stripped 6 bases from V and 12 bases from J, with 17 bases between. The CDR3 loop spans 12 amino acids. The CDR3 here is CASSSITGHPFF. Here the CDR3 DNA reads TGTGCCAGCAGTTCCATCACGGGACACCCTTTCTTT.

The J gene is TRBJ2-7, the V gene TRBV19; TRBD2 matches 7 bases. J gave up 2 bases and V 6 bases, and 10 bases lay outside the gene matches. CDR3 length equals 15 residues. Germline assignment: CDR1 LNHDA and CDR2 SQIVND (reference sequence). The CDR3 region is CASRALAEAPYEQYF. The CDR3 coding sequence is TGTGCCAGTAGGGCCCTAGCGGAAGCACCCTACGAGCAGTACTTC.

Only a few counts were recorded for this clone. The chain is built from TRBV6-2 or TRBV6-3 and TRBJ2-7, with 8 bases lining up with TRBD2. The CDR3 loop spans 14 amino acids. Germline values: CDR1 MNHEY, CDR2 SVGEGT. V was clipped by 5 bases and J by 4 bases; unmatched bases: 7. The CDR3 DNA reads TGTGCCAGCAGTAAAGCGGGAGCGCGATACGAGCAGTACTTC. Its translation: CASSKAGARYEQYF.

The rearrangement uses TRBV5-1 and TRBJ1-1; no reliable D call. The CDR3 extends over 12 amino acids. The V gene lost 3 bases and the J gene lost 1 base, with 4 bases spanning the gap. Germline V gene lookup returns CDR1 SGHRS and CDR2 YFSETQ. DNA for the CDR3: TGCGCCAGCAGCTCACAGAACACTGAAGCTTTCTTT. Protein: CASSSQNTEAFF.

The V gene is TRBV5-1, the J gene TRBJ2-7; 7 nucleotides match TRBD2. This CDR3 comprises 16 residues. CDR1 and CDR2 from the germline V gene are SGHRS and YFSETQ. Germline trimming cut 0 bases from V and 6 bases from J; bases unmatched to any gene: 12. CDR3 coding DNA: TGCGCCAGCAGCTTGGTATCGGGCGGGAGATATGGCGAGCAGTACTTC. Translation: CASSLVSGGRYGEQYF.

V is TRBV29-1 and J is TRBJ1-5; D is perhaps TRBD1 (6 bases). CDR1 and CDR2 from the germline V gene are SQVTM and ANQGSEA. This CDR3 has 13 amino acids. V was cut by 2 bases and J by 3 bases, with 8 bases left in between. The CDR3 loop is CSVEPGANQPQHF. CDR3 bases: TGCAGCGTTGAACCAGGGGCCAATCAGCCCCAGCATTTT.

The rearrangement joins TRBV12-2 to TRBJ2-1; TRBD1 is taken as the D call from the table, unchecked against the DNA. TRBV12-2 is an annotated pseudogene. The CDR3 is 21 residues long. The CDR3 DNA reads TGTGCAAGTCGCTTAAAGGGGCATGGGCGTTTAATAATGCACGCCTACAATGAGCAGTTCTTC. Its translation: CASRLKGHGRLIMHAYNEQFF.

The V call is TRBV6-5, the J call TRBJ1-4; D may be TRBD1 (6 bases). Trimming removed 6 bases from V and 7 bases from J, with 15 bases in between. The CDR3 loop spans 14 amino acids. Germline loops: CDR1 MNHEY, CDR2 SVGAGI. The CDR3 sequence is CASSLFHRAEKLFF. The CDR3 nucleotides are TGTGCCAGCAGCCTATTCCACAGGGCTGAAAAACTGTTTTTT.

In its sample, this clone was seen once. CDR3 bases: TGTGCCAGCAGGGCTGGACAGGGATCAGGGGGCTACACCTTC. Protein sequence: CASRAGQGSGGYTF. This rearrangement joins TRBV28 to TRBJ1-2; TRBD1 matches at 8 bases. Germline V gene lookup returns CDR1 MDHEN and CDR2 SYDVKM. The CDR3 contains 14 residues. V shed 6 bases, J shed 8 bases, and the junction held 11 bases outside the gene matches.

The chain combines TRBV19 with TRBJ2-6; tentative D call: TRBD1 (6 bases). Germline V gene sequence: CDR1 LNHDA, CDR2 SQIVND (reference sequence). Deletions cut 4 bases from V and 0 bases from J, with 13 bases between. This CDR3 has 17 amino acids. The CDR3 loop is CASSRGLYYSGANVLTF. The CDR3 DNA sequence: TGTGCCAGTAGTAGGGGGCTGTATTACTCTGGGGCCAACGTCCTGACTTTC. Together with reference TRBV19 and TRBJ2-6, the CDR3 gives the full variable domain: DGGITQSPKYLFRKEGQNVTLSCEQNLNHDAMYWYRQDPGQGLRLIYYSQIVNDFQKGDIAEGYSVSREKKESFPLTVTSAQKNPTAFYLCASSRGLYYSGANVLTFGAGSRLTVL.

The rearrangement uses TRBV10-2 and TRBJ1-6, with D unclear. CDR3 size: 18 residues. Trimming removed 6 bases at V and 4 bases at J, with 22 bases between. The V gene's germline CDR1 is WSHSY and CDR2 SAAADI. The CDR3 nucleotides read TGCGCCAGCAGGACCTCCGGGCGGGGATTAGGATATAATTCACCCCTCCACTTT. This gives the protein CASRTSGRGLGYNSPLHF.

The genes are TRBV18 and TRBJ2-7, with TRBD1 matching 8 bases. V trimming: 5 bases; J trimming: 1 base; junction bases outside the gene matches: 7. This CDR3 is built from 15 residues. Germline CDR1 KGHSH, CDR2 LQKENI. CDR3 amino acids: CASSGGQGESYEQYF. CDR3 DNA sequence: TGTGCCAGCTCAGGTGGACAGGGCGAATCCTACGAGCAGTACTTC.

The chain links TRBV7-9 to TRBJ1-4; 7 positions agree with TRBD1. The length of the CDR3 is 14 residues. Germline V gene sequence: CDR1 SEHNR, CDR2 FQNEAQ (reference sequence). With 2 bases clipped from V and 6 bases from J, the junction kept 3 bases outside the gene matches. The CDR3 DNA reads TGTGCCAGCAGCTTATATGGGACAGATGAAAAACTGTTTTTT. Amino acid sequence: CASSLYGTDEKLFF.

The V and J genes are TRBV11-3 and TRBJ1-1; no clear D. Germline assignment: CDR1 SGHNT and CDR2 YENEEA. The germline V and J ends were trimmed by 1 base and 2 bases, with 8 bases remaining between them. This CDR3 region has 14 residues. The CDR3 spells CASSLGLSNTEAFF. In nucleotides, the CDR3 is TGTGCCAGCAGCTTAGGACTGAGTAACACTGAAGCTTTCTTT.

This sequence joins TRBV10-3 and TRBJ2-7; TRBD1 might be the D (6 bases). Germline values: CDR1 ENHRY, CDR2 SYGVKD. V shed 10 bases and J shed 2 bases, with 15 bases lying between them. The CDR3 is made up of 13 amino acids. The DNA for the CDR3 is TGTGCCACCGCACGGACAGAGACCTACGAGCAGTACTTC. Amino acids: CATARTETYEQYF.

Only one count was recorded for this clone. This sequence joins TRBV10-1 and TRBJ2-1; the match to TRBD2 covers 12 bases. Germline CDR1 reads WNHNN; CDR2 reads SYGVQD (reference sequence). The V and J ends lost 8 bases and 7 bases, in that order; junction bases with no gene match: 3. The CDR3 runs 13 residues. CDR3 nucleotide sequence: TGCGCCAGCCAACTAGCGGGAGGAAATGAGCAGTTCTTC. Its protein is CASQLAGGNEQFF.

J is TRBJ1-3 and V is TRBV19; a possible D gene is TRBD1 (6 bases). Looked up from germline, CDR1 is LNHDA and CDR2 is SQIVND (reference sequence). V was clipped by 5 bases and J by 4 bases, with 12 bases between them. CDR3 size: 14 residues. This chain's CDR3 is CASSLPTGGNTIYF. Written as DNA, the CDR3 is TGTGCCAGTAGTCTCCCGACAGGAGGAAACACCATATATTTT.

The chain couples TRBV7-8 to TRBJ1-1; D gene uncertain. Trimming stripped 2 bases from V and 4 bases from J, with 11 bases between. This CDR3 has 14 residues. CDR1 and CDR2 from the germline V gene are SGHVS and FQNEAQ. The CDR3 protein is CASSLTGGTTEAFF. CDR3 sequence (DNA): TGTGCCAGCAGCTTAACGGGAGGAACCACTGAAGCTTTCTTT.

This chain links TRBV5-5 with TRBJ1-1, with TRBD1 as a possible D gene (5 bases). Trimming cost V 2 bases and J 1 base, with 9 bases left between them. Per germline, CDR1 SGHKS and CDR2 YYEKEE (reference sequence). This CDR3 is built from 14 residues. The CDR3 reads CASSLLTANTEAFF. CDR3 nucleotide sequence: TGTGCCAGCAGCTTACTGACAGCGAACACTGAAGCTTTCTTT.

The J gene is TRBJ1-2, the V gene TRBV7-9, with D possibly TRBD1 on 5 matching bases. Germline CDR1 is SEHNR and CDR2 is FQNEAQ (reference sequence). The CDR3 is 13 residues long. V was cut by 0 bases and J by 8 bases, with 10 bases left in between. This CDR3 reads CASSLAAGWGYTF. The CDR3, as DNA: TGTGCCAGCAGCTTAGCGGCAGGGTGGGGCTACACCTTC.

The CDR3 protein is CAWTGESHGYTF. Written as DNA, the CDR3 is TGTGCCTGGACAGGGGAGTCCCATGGCTACACCTTC. This chain links TRBV30 with TRBJ1-2, with TRBD1 as a possible D gene (6 bases). V lost 4 bases, J lost 6 bases, and 12 bases lay in between. The germline V gene has CDR1 GTSNPN and CDR2 SVGIG (reference sequence). The CDR3 sequence is 12 residues long. Full variable domain (outside the CDR3, taken from reference TRBV30 and TRBJ1-2): SQTIHQWPATLVQPVGSPLSLECTVEGTSNPNLYWYRQAAGRGLQLLFYSVGIGQISSEVPQNLSASRPQDRQFILSSKKLLLSDSGFYLCAWTGESHGYTFGSGTRLTVV.

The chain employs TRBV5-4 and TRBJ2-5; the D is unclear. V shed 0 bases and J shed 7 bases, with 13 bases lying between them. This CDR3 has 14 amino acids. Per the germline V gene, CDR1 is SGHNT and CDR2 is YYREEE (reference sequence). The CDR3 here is CASSLVGHDGTQYF. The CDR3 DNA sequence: TGTGCCAGCAGCTTGGTGGGCCATGACGGGACCCAGTACTTC.

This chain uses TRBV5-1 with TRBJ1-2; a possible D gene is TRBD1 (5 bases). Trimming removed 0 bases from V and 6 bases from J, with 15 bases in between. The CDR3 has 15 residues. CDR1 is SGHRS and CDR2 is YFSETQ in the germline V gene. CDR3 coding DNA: TGCGCCAGCAGCTTGGCGGGGGTTCAATCCCATGGCTACACCTTC. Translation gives CASSLAGVQSHGYTF.

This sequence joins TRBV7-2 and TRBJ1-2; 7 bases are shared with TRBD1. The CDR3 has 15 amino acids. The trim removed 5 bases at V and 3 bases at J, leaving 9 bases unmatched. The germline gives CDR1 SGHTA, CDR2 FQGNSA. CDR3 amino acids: CASSVGGGQHYGYTF. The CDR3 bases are TGTGCCAGCAGCGTAGGTGGGGGACAGCACTATGGCTACACCTTC.

In nucleotides, the CDR3 is TGCGCCAGCAGCCCAGCGGGACAGGGGAACACCGGGGAGCTGTTTTTT. Amino acid sequence: CASSPAGQGNTGELFF. This chain uses TRBV5-1 with TRBJ2-2, with 9 bases that match TRBD1. V shed 4 bases and J 1 base; nucleotides not matched to a gene: 5. In germline, CDR1 is SGHRS, CDR2 YFSETQ. The CDR3 has 16 residues. Variable domain in full (rest from reference TRBV5-1 and TRBJ2-2): KAGVTQTPRYLIKTRGQQVTLSCSPISGHRSVSWYQQTPGQGLQFLFEYFSETQRNKGNFPGRFSGRQFSNSRSEMNVSTLELGDSALYLCASSPAGQGNTGELFFGEGSRLTVL.

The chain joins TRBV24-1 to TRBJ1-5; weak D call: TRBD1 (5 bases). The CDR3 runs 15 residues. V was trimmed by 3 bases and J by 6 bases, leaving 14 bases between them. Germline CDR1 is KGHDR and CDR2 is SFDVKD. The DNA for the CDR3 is TGTGCCACCAGTGATATGATGCAGGGATCTCAGCCCCAGCATTTT. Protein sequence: CATSDMMQGSQPQHF.

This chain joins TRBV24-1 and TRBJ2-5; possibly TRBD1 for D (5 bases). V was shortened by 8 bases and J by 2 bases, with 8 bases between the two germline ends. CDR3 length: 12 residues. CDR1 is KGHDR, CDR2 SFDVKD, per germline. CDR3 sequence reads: CATTDIQETQYF. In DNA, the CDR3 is TGTGCCACCACGGACATACAAGAGACCCAGTACTTC.

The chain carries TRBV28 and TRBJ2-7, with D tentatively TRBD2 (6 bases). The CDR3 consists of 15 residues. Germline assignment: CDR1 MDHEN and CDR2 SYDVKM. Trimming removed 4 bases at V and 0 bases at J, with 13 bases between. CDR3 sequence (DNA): TGTGCCAGCAGTTCATACGGGGGTCTCTCCTACGAGCAGTACTTC. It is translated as CASSSYGGLSYEQYF.

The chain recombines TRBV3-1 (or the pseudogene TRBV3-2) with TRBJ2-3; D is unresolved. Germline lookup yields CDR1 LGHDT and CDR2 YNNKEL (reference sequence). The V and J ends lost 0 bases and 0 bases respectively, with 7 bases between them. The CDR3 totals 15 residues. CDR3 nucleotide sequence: TGTGCCAGCAGCCAAGAGAGTCGCAGCACAGATACGCAGTATTTT. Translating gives CASSQESRSTDTQYF.